This T cell receptor (beta chain) stems from a study of neurological immune-mediated disorders. CDR3 length equals 17 residues. V dropped 6 bases and J dropped 5; count of bases not matched to a gene: 16. Germline V gene data show CDR1 as MDHEN and CDR2 as SYDVKM. Documented time point: longitudinal time-point 1 (baseline). The output of every sequencing run exceeded 170 million TCR-beta sequences, derived from 15-18 subjects. TCRdb recomputed calls from the 5' RACE reads with MiXCR, one row per CDR3 protein. The sample shows 55,000 to 70,000 distinct CDR3 sequences, about 10% of them seen only once. This clonotype was found many times.

The rearrangement joins TRBV28 to TRBJ1-5, with 7 bases fitting TRBD1. Sequenced material: PBMCs. This TCR came from a male donor with HTLV-1-associated myelopathy (HAM/TSP). CDR3 bases: TGTGCCAGCAGGCCAAGACAGGGATCTATAGGGGATCAGCCCCAGCATTTT. It yields the protein CASRPRQGSIGDQPQHF.